This passage covers 6 T cell receptor beta chains from one sample sequenced in a study of T cell responses to AZD1222 COVID-19 vaccine (dated by TCRdb to the early 2020s). Libraries came from the immunoSEQ multiplex PCR assay. Here the immuneACCESS table is served through TCRdb, limited to in-frame sequences with V and J called. Missing clones are a known gap in these copies; in checked studies unresolved V genes cover under half, and the rest lacks a known reason. This sample has some 140,000 clones in its table, and 84% of those were observed once. Of the sample, approximately 4% is held by the ten largest clones. The sample's time point label, in plain terms: baseline before first vaccination. Material: peripheral blood, obtained on day 0 of AZD1222 vaccination. The receptors derive from an adult in good health.

The chain uses TRBV19 and TRBJ1-3, with a tentative D call TRBD1 (5 bases). The CDR3 is made up of 16 amino acids. Germline CDR1 reads LNHDA; CDR2 reads SQIVND (reference sequence). Trimming removed 3 bases from V and 0 bases from J, with 12 bases in between. The CDR3 bases are TGTGCCAGTAGTATCCCCAGCGGGGGCTCTGGAAACACCATATATTTT. It specifies CASSIPSGGSGNTIYF.

The chain carries TRBV2 and TRBJ1-4; 10 bases agree with TRBD1. This CDR3 is built from 17 residues. V shed 5 bases, J shed 4 bases, and the junction held 10 bases outside the gene matches. Germline V gene sequence: CDR1 SNHLY, CDR2 FYNNEI. The CDR3 sequence is CASSLRTGGYSNEKLFF. CDR3 in DNA: TGTGCCAGCAGTCTTCGGACAGGGGGTTATAGTAATGAAAAACTGTTTTTT.

This clone was found once. This rearrangement joins TRBV9 to TRBJ2-3; TRBD1 might be the D (6 bases). This CDR3 region has 15 residues. The germline CDR1 and CDR2 sequences are SGDLS and YYNGEE. V was trimmed by 0 bases and J by 1 base, leaving 9 bases between them. CDR3 region: CASSVGGPGTDTQYF. CDR3 sequence (DNA): TGTGCCAGCAGCGTAGGGGGGCCAGGCACAGATACGCAGTATTTT. Looking up the rest from reference TRBV9 and TRBJ2-3 gives the full variable domain: DSGVTQTPKHLITATGQRVTLRCSPRSGDLSVYWYQQSLDQGLQFLIQYYNGEERAKGNILERFSAQQFPDLHSELNLSSLELGDSALYFCASSVGGPGTDTQYFGPGTRLTVL.

The V gene is TRBV5-4, the J gene TRBJ1-3; the match to TRBD1 covers 10 bases. Germline V gene data show CDR1 as SGHNT and CDR2 as YYREEE (reference sequence). V shed 4 bases, J shed 3 bases, and the junction held 4 bases outside the gene matches. This CDR3 spans 15 amino acids. The CDR3 region has the DNA TGTGCCAGCAGCAAGGACAGGGGGAATGGAAACACCATATATTTT. This encodes CASSKDRGNGNTIYF.

J is TRBJ1-2 and V is TRBV7-2, with TRBD1 identical over 8 bases. Per the germline V gene, CDR1 is SGHTA and CDR2 is FQGNSA. V shed 5 bases and J 3 bases; nucleotides not matched to a gene: 8. This CDR3 comprises 15 residues. This chain's CDR3 is CASSPRTGTHYGYTF. CDR3 nucleotide sequence: TGTGCCAGCAGCCCCAGGACAGGGACCCACTATGGCTACACCTTC.

This chain links TRBV18 with TRBJ1-4, with D possibly being TRBD1 (6 bases). The CDR3 is made up of 17 amino acids. Germline V gene data show CDR1 as KGHSH and CDR2 as LQKENI. Trimming left V 2 bases short and J 4 bases short, with 17 bases between. CDR3 amino acids: CASSPSTGSAVNEKLFF. CDR3 DNA: TGTGCCAGCTCACCATCGACAGGATCGGCGGTTAATGAAAAACTGTTTTTT.